This T cell receptor beta chain derives from a study of cytomegalovirus exposure and HLA in healthy donors. Study outcomes and limitations: The study put 150 to 200 TCR beta chains on its list as cytomegalovirus-associated.

About this clone itself: Its specificity is not known.

Primers for the PCR totalled 60 Vbeta and 13 Jbeta. Method: immunoSEQ multiplex PCR; TCRdb's copy keeps in-frame clones and lacks some. The sample records around 170,000 clones, 65% to 80% being singletons. V lost 3 bases and J lost 1, with 4 bases in between. Germline CDR1 LNHDA, CDR2 SQIVND (reference sequence). The CDR3 sequence is 13 residues long. The sequencing sample was made of PBMCs. The rearrangement joins TRBV19 to TRBJ1-3, with no clear D. This sequence was found in a woman aged 40 to 55 in good health and CMV-seropositive. The CDR3 DNA sequence: TGTGCCAGTAGTATTTTATCTGGAAACACCATATATTTT. It encodes CASSILSGNTIYF.